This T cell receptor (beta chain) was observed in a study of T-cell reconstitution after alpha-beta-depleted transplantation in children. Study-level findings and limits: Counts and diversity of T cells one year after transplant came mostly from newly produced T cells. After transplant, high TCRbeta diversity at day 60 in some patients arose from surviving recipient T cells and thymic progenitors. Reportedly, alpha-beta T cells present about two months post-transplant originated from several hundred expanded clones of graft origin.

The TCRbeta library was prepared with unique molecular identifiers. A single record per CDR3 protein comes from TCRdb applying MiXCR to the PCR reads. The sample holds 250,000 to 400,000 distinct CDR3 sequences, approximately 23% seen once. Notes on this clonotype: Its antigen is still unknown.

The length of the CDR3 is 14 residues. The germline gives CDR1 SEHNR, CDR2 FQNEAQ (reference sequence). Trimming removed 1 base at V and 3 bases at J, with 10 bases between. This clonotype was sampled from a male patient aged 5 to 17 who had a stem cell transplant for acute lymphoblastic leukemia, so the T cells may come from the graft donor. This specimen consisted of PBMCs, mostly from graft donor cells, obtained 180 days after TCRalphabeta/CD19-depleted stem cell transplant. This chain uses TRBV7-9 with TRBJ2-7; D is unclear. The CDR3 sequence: CASSLVPGNYEQYF. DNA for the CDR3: TGTGCCAGCAGCTTAGTCCCCGGAAACTACGAGCAGTACTTC.